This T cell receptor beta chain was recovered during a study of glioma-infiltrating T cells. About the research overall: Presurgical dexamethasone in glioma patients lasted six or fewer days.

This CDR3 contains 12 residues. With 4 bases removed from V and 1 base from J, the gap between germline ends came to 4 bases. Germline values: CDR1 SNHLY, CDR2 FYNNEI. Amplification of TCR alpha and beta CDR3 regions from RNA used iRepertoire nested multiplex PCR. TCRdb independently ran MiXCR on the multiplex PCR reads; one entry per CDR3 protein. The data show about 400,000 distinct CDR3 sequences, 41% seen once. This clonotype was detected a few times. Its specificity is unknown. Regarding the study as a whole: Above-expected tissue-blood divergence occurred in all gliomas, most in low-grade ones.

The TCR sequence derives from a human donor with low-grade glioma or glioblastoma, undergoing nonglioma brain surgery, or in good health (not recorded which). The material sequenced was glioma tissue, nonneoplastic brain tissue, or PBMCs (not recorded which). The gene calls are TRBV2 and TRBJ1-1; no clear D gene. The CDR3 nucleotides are TGTGCCAGCAGTGTCCAGAACACTGAAGCTTTCTTT. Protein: CASSVQNTEAFF.